The 3 T cell receptor beta chains below come from one sample, sequenced in a study of blood T cell repertoires in COVID-19. Data came from immunoSEQ multiplex PCR; TCRdb stores just in-frame clones and leaves some out. The sample has 150,000 to 200,000 clones; 84% are singletons. The sequencing input was peripheral blood. All receptors come from a woman in her 70s with COVID-19, enrolled during active disease.

The CDR3 DNA follows: TGTGCCAGCAGCATCGACAACTCTGGAAACACCATATATTTT. Amino acids: CASSIDNSGNTIYF. This chain links TRBV9 with TRBJ1-3; no definite D call. The ends were cut back, 4 bases at V and 0 bases at J, with 8 bases in the middle. The CDR3 spans 14 residues. The germline V gene encodes CDR1 SGDLS and CDR2 YYNGEE. The full variable domain, completed using reference TRBV9 and TRBJ1-3, is DSGVTQTPKHLITATGQRVTLRCSPRSGDLSVYWYQQSLDQGLQFLIQYYNGEERAKGNILERFSAQQFPDLHSELNLSSLELGDSALYFCASSIDNSGNTIYFGEGSWLTVV.

V usage is TRBV24-1 and J usage is TRBJ2-1; 11 positions match TRBD2. With V trimmed by 3 bases and J by 9 bases, 6 bases remained unmatched. The CDR3 spans 15 residues. Germline V lookup: CDR1 KGHDR, CDR2 SFDVKD. The CDR3 DNA is TGTGCCACCAGTGATGAACTAGCGGGAGAGATTGAGCAGTTCTTC. Protein sequence: CATSDELAGEIEQFF.

V usage is TRBV7-2 and J usage is TRBJ2-1, with 7 bases lining up with TRBD2. This CDR3 region has 16 residues. V trimming: 1 base; J trimming: 9 bases; junction bases outside the gene matches: 12. The V gene's germline CDR1 is SGHTA and CDR2 FQGNSA. CDR3: CASSLVSGPRIREQFF. The CDR3 bases are TGTGCCAGCAGCTTAGTTAGCGGGCCACGCATTCGTGAGCAGTTCTTC.